Below, one TCR beta chain is given with its context. This clone's antigen is unknown. No base qualities exist here, and no much larger clone lies one base off it. Library preparation used the immunoSEQ multiplex PCR assay. The multiplex PCR relied on a mix of 60 forward primers for TCR Vbeta segments and 13 reverse primers for TCR Jbeta segments. A multiplex PCR assay on genomic DNA amplified the CDR3 region of rearranged TCR beta genes. The Illumina HiSeq System was used to sequence the amplified TCR beta libraries as 87-base-pair reads. As for how the authors treated the data: A later analysis counted about 82 million unique TCR beta chains across the 650 to 700 repertoires, and roughly 10 million of these chains were shared by at least two donors. A nearest-neighbor algorithm error-corrected the raw reads and collapsed the reads into unique sequences, merging closely related sequences to remove PCR and sequencing errors. V, D and J gene segments were assigned by aligning CDR3 sequences to IMGT reference sequences. Each retained sequence needed at least a six-nucleotide match to both a V gene segment and a J gene segment. Rearrangements were called productive when the CDR3 lacked stop codons and stayed in frame with V and J; all others were non-productive. Following IMGT convention, CDR3 was defined as the stretch from the second conserved V-encoded cysteine to the conserved J-encoded phenylalanine. Sequences without an unambiguous match to a single V gene segment were excluded from the earlier analysis of approximately 560 of the donors. In an earlier analysis of several hundred of the donors, V segments were called functional above 56.7% productive rearrangements and were called segregating when the between-donor standard deviation exceeded 5%. A statistical classification framework was developed to diagnose cytomegalovirus status using the catalog of TCR beta chain sequences. In a later analysis, TCR nucleotide sequences were compared against IMGT/GENE-DB human TR gene sequences so that V and J genes could be assigned. The TCRdist pipeline was used in a later analysis to assign CDR3 sequences and most-parsimonious VDJ recombination scenarios. In a later analysis, each TCR beta chain was defined by its CDR3 amino acid sequence together with its V-gene family, and reads lacking a unique V-gene family were excluded. To address suspected cross-contamination and a sequencing artifact, a later analysis removed several hundred highly shared, low-generation-probability nucleotide sequences. A later analysis calculated a clonal expansion index for each public chain from normalized within-repertoire ranks of inferred template counts. In a later analysis, generation probabilities were computed with a VDJ recombination model fitted to out-of-frame rearrangements, and the resulting probabilities were checked against IGoR. Hypergeometric tests were used in a later analysis to score TCR-TCR, TCR-HLA and TCR-CMV co-occurrence, with a repertoire-size bias correction applied to the TCR pairs. To estimate false discovery rates, a later analysis permuted the HLA or CMV assignments 20 times. In a later analysis, co-occurring TCRs were grouped using DBSCAN, with TCRdist sequence similarity added in when clustering inside HLA-allele-positive subsets. Repertoires with fewer than 30,000 or more than 120,000 public chains were left out of co-occurrence clustering, as were about 5 repertoires with anomalous nucleotide sharing. As stored in TCRdb, this immuneACCESS dataset retains in-frame rearrangements with V and J assigned. A fraction of the clones does not appear; measured against another copy, unresolved V genes explain less than half of the discrepancy, and the remainder lacks a known reason. V and J calls and clone size are those listed in that table; D and trimming were worked out from the DNA. The sample includes 160,000 or so clones, with about 65% observed a single time. The top ten clonotypes cover 2.5% to 3% of the sample.

This sample is part of a study of cytomegalovirus exposure and HLA in healthy donors (dated by TCRdb to 2016 to 2017). Describing the broader study: An earlier analysis of several hundred of the donors reported 250 to 300 Gb of sequence data and roughly 110 million unique TCR beta sequences from 150 million to 200 million T cells. High-throughput TCR immunosequencing, statistical association of individual TCRs with disease status, and machine learning were combined to predict cytomegalovirus infection status. Several DR-DQ haplotypes were treated as single units for association and clustering because of strong linkage in the cohort. HLA typing included class I and class II loci at four-digit resolution. A later genetic analysis took genome-wide SNP genotypes for about three fifths of the roughly 670 donors and used that subset as a discovery cohort. On average, 235,054 unique TCR beta nucleotide sequences were sequenced per donor among about 400 genotyped donors of the cohort, with roughly 18% of those sequences being non-productive. In the later analysis, no new phenotypic data were used to find candidate immune exposures; instead, reliance was placed on TCR beta sequences and their occurrence across donors. A later analysis re-analyzed previously published TCR beta repertoires from 550 to 700 donors and added high-resolution HLA genotyping to study TCR occurrence patterns. An early release that covered about 640 HLA-typed donors contained about 300 gigabases of sequencing data and tens of millions of unique TCR sequences. Typing coverage differed by locus: A, B, C, DRB1 and DQB1 were typed in about 629-630 donors, DQA1 in about 510, DPA1 in nearly 610, and DPB1 in approximately 450. The aim of the study was to test whether cataloging public T cell receptors could identify signatures of past pathogen exposure. Donor age, sex, ethnicity and CMV serostatus were compiled alongside the repertoire data. The T cell repertoires of under 750 subjects were profiled by immunosequencing and related to cytomegalovirus serostatus. Along with the roughly 700-subject first cohort, a separate validation cohort of over a hundred different subjects was used. Every discovery cohort repertoire had been produced on one sequencing platform. An earlier analysis of fewer than 700 of the donors applied high-throughput TCR beta sequencing to assess whether each TCR beta V gene segment acted as functional or pseudogenic. Of the 300 to 450 genotyped donors, approximately 83% fell in the genetic ancestry cluster associated with self-reported Caucasian donors. The study at large found these results: The only immune exposure information available for the cohort was CMV serostatus. In a later analysis, the rate of TCR association differed among HLA loci, with DRB1 alleles having the most associated TCRs and HLA-C alleles having the fewest. Linkage disequilibrium might explain the correlated functional status among segregating V segments, but an unknown experimental factor could not be excluded. According to a later analysis, most CMV-associated TCR beta chains appeared to be HLA-restricted, and the HLA associations seemed to be driven largely by CMV exposure. In both the original and validation cohorts, the classifier was reported to diagnose cytomegalovirus status with high specificity and sensitivity. HLA typing was unavailable for some donors at each locus, so association tests used only the typed subset. In vitro tests confirmed that a few of the cytomegalovirus-associated TCR beta chains recognize cytomegalovirus antigens. Compared with equally common non-associated chains, HLA-associated TCR beta chains in a later analysis were more clonally expanded and had lower generation probabilities. Sequencing depth was assumed to be roughly uniform across donors in the presence/absence analyses, though that assumption may not hold. A later analysis associated 16,951 TCR beta sequences with specific HLA alleles at a false discovery rate of 0.05. A further reported finding was that TCR beta sequences accurately predicted the HLA-A and HLA-B alleles for most subjects in the first cohort. While some public TCRs were present in many individuals, most TCR sequences turned up only very rarely across donors. Some 15 rarely observed V segments, including chromosome 9 orphons, were excluded from the earlier analysis of a few hundred of the donors because counts were too low. The sequencing pipeline was judged likely to have produced a cluster of highly shared sequence variants as a technical artifact. Only TCR beta chains were sequenced in this cohort, and the absence of alpha or paired-chain data limited detectable features. In a later genetic analysis, fewer N-insertions in productive TCRs were reported among donors in an Asian-associated ancestry cluster than the roughly 700-donor mean. The 87-base-pair reads could not distinguish some IMGT-functional V segments, including TRBV6-2 and TRBV6-3, so those segments were excluded. The study gave a list of over 150 TCR beta chains associated with cytomegalovirus. In an earlier analysis of 587 of the donors, most TCR beta V segments were observed in productive rearrangements about 87% or about 30% of the time, broadly matching IMGT annotations. It was suggested by the authors that the approach could potentially be generalized to other disease states and immunological phenotypes. Several of the top co-occurrence clusters appeared to be linked to parvovirus B19, influenza, CMV and Epstein-Barr virus, according to a later analysis. An association between a missense DCLRE1C variant and V-gene and J-gene trimming of TCR beta chains was found in a later genetic analysis and replicated in an independent cohort. When HLA alleles, especially DR and DQ, strongly co-occurred, TCR associations were difficult to assign to individual alleles.

The germline V gene yields SGHRS for CDR1 and YFSETQ for CDR2. V is clipped by 0 bases and J by 2 bases, and the sequence between their germline boundaries is 12 bases long. The CDR3 spans 16 residues, from the cysteine through the phenylalanine. Solely the CDR3 DNA is kept, with 48 bases framed from the first base. The cohort was made up of approximately 700 healthy bone marrow donors. At the time of sampling, all cohort members were nominally healthy, though unrecorded immune exposures were likely present. The donor was CMV seronegative and was included in the group of several hundred seronegative cohort members. Each donor provided a peripheral blood sample, and peripheral blood mononuclear cells were used for TCR beta sequencing. Genomic DNA extraction from the blood cell samples was performed with the Qiagen DNeasy Blood Extraction Kit.

Recombination linked TRBV5-1 to TRBJ2-1, with a weak D call of TRBD1 (5 bases match). This clonotype was obtained from a woman aged 25 to 39 in good health and CMV-seronegative. The sample taken for sequencing was PBMCs. Here the CDR3 is given as CASSLGGGETYNEQFF. The sequence in DNA is TGCGCCAGCAGCTTGGGGGGCGGAGAGACCTACAATGAGCAGTTCTTC. Full variable domain (CDR3 extended with the reference TRBV5-1 and TRBJ2-1 proteins): KAGVTQTPRYLIKTRGQQVTLSCSPISGHRSVSWYQQTPGQGLQFLFEYFSETQRNKGNFPGRFSGRQFSNSRSEMNVSTLELGDSALYLCASSLGGGETYNEQFFGPGTRLTVL.